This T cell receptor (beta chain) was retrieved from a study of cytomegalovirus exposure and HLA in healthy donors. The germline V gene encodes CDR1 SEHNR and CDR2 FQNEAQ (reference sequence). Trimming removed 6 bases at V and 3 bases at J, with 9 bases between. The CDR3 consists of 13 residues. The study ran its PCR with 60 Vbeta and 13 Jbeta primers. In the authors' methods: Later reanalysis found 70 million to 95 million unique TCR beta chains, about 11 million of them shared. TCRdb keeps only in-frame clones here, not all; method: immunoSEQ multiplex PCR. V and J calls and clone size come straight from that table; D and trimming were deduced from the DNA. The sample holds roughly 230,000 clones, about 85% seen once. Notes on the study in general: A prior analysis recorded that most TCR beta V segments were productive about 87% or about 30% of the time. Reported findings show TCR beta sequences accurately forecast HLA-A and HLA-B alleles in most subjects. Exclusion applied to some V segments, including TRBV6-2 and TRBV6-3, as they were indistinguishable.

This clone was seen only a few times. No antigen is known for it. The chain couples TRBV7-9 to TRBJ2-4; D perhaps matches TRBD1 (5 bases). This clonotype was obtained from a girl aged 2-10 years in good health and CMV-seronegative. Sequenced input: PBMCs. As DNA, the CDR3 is TGTGCCAGCAGGGCAGGGCACAAAAACATTCAGTACTTC. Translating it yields CASRAGHKNIQYF.